This TCR beta chain was captured by sequencing in a study of T cell repertoires in cytomegalovirus infection. With 5 bases removed from V and 1 base from J, the gap between germline ends came to 17 bases. Germline V gene data show CDR1 as SGHTA and CDR2 as FQGNSA. The CDR3 extends over 16 amino acids. Remarks on this clonotype: Its antigen is as yet unknown.

TCRdb fed the reads into MiXCR, producing one record per CDR3 protein. The sample has fewer than 1,000,000 distinct CDR3 sequences, around 30% seen once. The sample consisted of cultured CD8+ T cells from PBMCs, taken from culture after CMV antigen stimulation. This chain joins TRBV7-2 and TRBJ1-1, with D tentatively TRBD1 (6 bases). This TCR derives from a human donor in good health (CMV status not recorded). Some clones in this sample may be carry-over from other donors' samples. The CDR3 nucleotides are TGTGCCAGCAGCCCGATGGGGGGGGGCAAGAACACTGAAGCTTTCTTT. Translated: CASSPMGGGKNTEAFF.